The clone carrying this T cell receptor beta chain is a singleton in its sample. Its antigen is as yet unknown. This sample includes further DNA sequences coding for the same CDR3. The CDR3 has 12 residues. V was pared by 3 bases and J by 5 bases, with 5 bases between. In germline, CDR1 is MNHEY, CDR2 SMNVEV (reference sequence). This entry belongs to a study of shared clonotypes between healthy human individuals. Study-wide results and caveats: Compared with memory subsets, naive subsets generally had larger estimated richness.

Naive CD8 cells comprised CD45RO-negative, CCR7-positively selected cells, excluding terminally differentiated effector memory CD45RA+ cells. Assay: immunoSEQ multiplex PCR; the TCRdb copy retains only in-frame clones and omits some. Among around 550,000 clones listed, 85% to 95% were seen once. This receptor was taken from a woman aged 25 to 39 in good health. The V gene is TRBV27, the J gene TRBJ1-5, with D uncertain. The sequencing sample was made of naive CD8+ T cells sorted from blood. CDR3 region: CASSFPDQPQHF. Here the CDR3 DNA reads TGTGCCAGCAGTTTTCCGGATCAGCCCCAGCATTTT.